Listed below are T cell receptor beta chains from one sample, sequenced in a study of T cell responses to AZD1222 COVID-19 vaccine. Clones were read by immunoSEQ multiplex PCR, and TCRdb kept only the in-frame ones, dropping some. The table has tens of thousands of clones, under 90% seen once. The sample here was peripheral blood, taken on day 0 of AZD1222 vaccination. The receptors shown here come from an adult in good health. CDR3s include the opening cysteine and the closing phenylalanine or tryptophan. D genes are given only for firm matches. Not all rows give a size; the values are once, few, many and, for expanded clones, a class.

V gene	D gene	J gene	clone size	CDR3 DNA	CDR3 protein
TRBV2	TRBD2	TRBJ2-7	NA	TGTGCCAGCAGAGGAACTAGCGGGAGGGACTCCTACGAGCAGTACTTC	CASRGTSGRDSYEQYF
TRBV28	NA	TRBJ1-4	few	TGTGCCAGCAGTTCGGGTGGGGCCGGGGATGAAAAACTGTTTTTT	CASSSGGAGDEKLFF
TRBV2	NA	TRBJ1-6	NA	TGTGCCAGCAGTGAGAGGACAGTTAATTCACCCCTCCACTTT	CASSERTVNSPLHF
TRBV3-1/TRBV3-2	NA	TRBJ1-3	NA	TGTGCCAGCAGCCAAAGATACGGAAACACCATATATTTT	CASSQRYGNTIYF
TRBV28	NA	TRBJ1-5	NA	TGTGCCAGCAGTTTTCTGCGGCGGGGGAATCAGCCCCAGCATTTT	CASSFLRRGNQPQHF
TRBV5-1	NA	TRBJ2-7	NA	TGCGCCAGCAGCTTGGGCCTACGGCTCGAGCAGTACTTC	CASSLGLRLEQYF
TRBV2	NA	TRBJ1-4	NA	TGTGCCAGCAAACAGGGCGGAAATAATGAAAAACTGTTTTTT	CASKQGGNNEKLFF
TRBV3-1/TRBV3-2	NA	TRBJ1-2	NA	TGTGCCAGCAGCCAAAACGACAGGCTCTATGGCTACACCTTC	CASSQNDRLYGYTF
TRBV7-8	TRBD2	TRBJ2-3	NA	TGTGCCAGCAGCCGCGGGGGAGTAAGCACAGATACGCAGTATTTT	CASSRGGVSTDTQYF
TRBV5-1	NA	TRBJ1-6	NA	TGCGCCAGCAGCTTCGCCCGGGGCGTAGGTTCACCCCTCCACTTT	CASSFARGVGSPLHF
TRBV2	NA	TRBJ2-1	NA	TGTGCCAGCACCGCGGGGGCGAGCTCCTACAATGAGCAGTTCTTC	CASTAGASSYNEQFF
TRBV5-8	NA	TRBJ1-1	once	TGTGCCAGCAGCTTGGTTGGCCGCCTGAACACTGAAGCTTTCTTT	CASSLVGRLNTEAFF
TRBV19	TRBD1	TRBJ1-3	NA	TGTGCCAGTAGTATTCTACCAACCGGGACAGAGAGCTCTGGAAACACCATATATTTT	CASSILPTGTESSGNTIYF
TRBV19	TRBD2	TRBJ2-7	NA	TGTGCCAGTAGTATAGCGAGCGGGAGTATCTACGAGCAGTACTTC	CASSIASGSIYEQYF
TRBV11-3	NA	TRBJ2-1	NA	TGTGCCAGCAGCTTAGACCCTCAGGCGGTATCAACCTACAATGAGCAGTTCTTC	CASSLDPQAVSTYNEQFF
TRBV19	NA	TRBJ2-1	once	TGTGCCAGTAGTATAGGGGCGGGCCCCTACAATGAGCAGTTCTTC	CASSIGAGPYNEQFF
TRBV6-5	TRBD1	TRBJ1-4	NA	TGTGCCAGCAGCCCCGACAGGGGGATTGAGAAACTGTTTTTT	CASSPDRGIEKLFF
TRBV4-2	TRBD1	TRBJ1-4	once	TGTGCCAGCAGCCAAGGGGACAGGGAAGACGAAAAACTGTTTTTT	CASSQGDREDEKLFF
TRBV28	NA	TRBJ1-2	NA	TGTGCCAGCAGTCTCAGTGCCCCCCCTTATGGCTACACCTTC	CASSLSAPPYGYTF
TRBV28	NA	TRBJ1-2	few	TGTGCCAGCAGCCTGTCAAATGGCTACACCTTC	CASSLSNGYTF
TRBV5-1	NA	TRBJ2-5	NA	TGCGCCAGCAGCTTGAGACAGCAAGAGACCCAGTACTTC	CASSLRQQETQYF
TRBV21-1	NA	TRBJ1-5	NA	TGTGCCAGCAGCAAAGGCCCCGATCCGGGACAACAAGGCAATCAGCCCCAGCATTTT	CASSKGPDPGQQGNQPQHF
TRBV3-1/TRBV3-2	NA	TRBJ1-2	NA	TGTGCCAGCAGCCAAGAGGGCACGGGGGGCGCGGGTGGCTACACCTTC	CASSQEGTGGAGGYTF
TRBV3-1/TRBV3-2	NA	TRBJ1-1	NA	TGTGCCAGCAGCCAGGGGCCCCTTTTGAACACTGAAGCTTTCTTT	CASSQGPLLNTEAFF
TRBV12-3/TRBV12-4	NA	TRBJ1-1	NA	TGTGCCAGCAGCTCCGAAAAGAACACTGAAGCTTTCTTT	CASSSEKNTEAFF
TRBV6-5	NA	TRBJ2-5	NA	TGTGCCAGCAGAGGACTCAACCAAGAGACCCAGTACTTC	CASRGLNQETQYF
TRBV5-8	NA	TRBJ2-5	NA	TGTGCCAGCAGCCTCTCAGGGTTTGAGACCCAGTACTTC	CASSLSGFETQYF
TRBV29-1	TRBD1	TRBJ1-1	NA	TGCAGCGTCCTGGCCCAGGGGGGGGGTTCTGAAGCTTTCTTT	CSVLAQGGGSEAFF
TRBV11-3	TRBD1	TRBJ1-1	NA	TGTGCCATAAAAGGACAGGGGAGAAACACTGAAGCTTTCTTT	CAIKGQGRNTEAFF
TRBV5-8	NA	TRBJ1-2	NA	TGTGCCAGCAGCTTGGCCGGCCAGGGCGTATATGGCTACACCTTC	CASSLAGQGVYGYTF
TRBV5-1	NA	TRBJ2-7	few	TGCGCCAGCAGCTTGGTGCAGGGCGATCGCCACGAGCAGTACTTC	CASSLVQGDRHEQYF
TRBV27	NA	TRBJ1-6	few	TGTGCCAGCAGTTTAGGGTTATCCTATAATTCACCCCTCCACTTT	CASSLGLSYNSPLHF
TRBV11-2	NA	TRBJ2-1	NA	TGTGCCAGCAGCTTAGGTTCCTCCGGAGTTAGGTACAATGAGCAGTTCTTC	CASSLGSSGVRYNEQFF
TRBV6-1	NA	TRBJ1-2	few	TGTGCCAGCAGTGAAGAGGTATTCTATGGCTACACCTTC	CASSEEVFYGYTF
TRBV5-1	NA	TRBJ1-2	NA	TGCGCCAGCAGCTTGAATCCCAGGGAAGGGAATGGCTACACCTTC	CASSLNPREGNGYTF
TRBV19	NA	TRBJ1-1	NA	TGTGCCAGTAGTATATGGGGGTCTATGAACACTGAAGCTTTCTTT	CASSIWGSMNTEAFF
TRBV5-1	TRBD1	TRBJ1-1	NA	TGCGCCAGCAGCCCCAGGACAGGGGAGCGCACTGAAGCTTTCTTT	CASSPRTGERTEAFF
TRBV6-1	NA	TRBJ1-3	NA	TGTGCCAGCAGTGAAGGGCTTGGGACTGCTGGAAACACCATATATTTT	CASSEGLGTAGNTIYF
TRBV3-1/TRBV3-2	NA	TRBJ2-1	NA	TGTGCCAGCAGCCCGGACGGGAGCTCCTACAATGAGCAGTTCTTC	CASSPDGSSYNEQFF
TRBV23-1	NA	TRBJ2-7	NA	TGCGCCAGCAGAATCCCACCTACAGGGAGCTCAAACTGGGAGCAGTACTTC	CASRIPPTGSSNWEQYF
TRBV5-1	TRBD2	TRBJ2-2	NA	TGCGCCAGCAGCCCGGGGGGTGCAGGAACCGGGGAGCTGTTTTTT	CASSPGGAGTGELFF
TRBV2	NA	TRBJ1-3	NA	TGTGCCAGCAGAGCACGAGGGGCGGATGGAAACACCATATATTTT	CASRARGADGNTIYF
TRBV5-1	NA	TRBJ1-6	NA	TGCGCCAGCACCCCGGACAGAAATAATTCACCCCTCCACTTT	CASTPDRNNSPLHF
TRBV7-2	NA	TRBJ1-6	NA	TGTGCCAGCAGCGTACAGGGTACGCCCTATAATTCACCCCTCCACTTT	CASSVQGTPYNSPLHF